This T cell receptor beta chain comes out of a study of OX40 agonist ivuxolimab in advanced cancers. Study context: Three patients had partial responses: one hepatocellular carcinoma, two cutaneous melanoma.

Germline loops: CDR1 MNHNY, CDR2 SVGAGI (reference sequence). V dropped 2 bases and J dropped 0 bases, with 11 bases sitting between them. There are 16 residues in the CDR3. Overall study findings and caveats: Expanded clones were, on average, more numerous in CD8+ T cells than in CD4+.

To note about this clone: Its antigen remains unidentified.

Method: immunoSEQ multiplex PCR; TCRdb's copy keeps in-frame clones and lacks some. The profile covers over 55,000 clones, with roughly 93% appearing a single time and 15% to 17% taken by the ten largest. The V gene is TRBV6-6, the J gene TRBJ2-1; no definite D call. The sample here was CD4+ or CD8+ T cells sorted from blood, taken in a trial of the OX40 agonist ivuxolimab. This TCR was sampled from an adult with an advanced solid tumor such as melanoma, head and neck, liver or kidney cancer. The CDR3 coding sequence is TGTGCCAGCAGTTACCCCGGACCGAGCTCCTACAATGAGCAGTTCTTC. This translates into CASSYPGPSSYNEQFF.